The 29 T cell receptor beta chains in this list originate from one sample, sequenced in a study of T cells in Graves' hyperthyroidism and ophthalmopathy. Using RNA transcripts as the source, TCR beta CDR3 regions were amplified. HTBI primers drove first-round RT-PCR of the TCR CDR3. TCRdb called the multiplex PCR reads again in MiXCR, with one record for every CDR3 protein. The sample has 450,000 to 650,000 distinct CDR3 sequences; 14% are singletons. The source material was blood. The receptors originated from a woman aged 18-29 years with Graves' ophthalmopathy.

At least ten counts were recorded for this clonotype. The V gene is TRBV7-2, the J gene TRBJ2-3; 11 bases map to TRBD2. Germline values: CDR1 SGHTA, CDR2 FQGNSA. Trimming removed 3 bases from V and 7 bases from J; junction bases left unmatched: 9. This CDR3 is built from 16 residues. CDR3 sequence: CASSFPLAGAANTQYF. The CDR3 DNA reads as TGTGCCAGCAGCTTCCCACTAGCGGGAGCGGCCAATACGCAGTATTTT.

This clonotype was detected ten times or more. The chain joins TRBV6-2 or TRBV6-3 to TRBJ1-1; D ambiguous. Looked up from germline, CDR1 is MNHEY and CDR2 is SVGEGT. Trimming left V 4 bases short and J 11 bases short, with 11 bases between. The length of the CDR3 is 11 residues. CDR3 sequence reads: CASSSRFSAFF. CDR3 DNA sequence: TGTGCCAGCAGTTCGCGATTTAGTGCTTTCTTT.

CDR3 region: CASSHSHAGTANEKLFF. The CDR3 DNA follows: TGTGCCAGCAGCCACTCCCATGCCGGGACAGCTAATGAAAAACTGTTTTTT. This sequence joins TRBV7-8 and TRBJ1-4, with TRBD1 identical over 7 bases. This CDR3 comprises 17 residues. The germline CDR1 and CDR2 sequences are SGHVS and FQNEAQ. With V trimmed by 5 bases and J by 3 bases, 12 bases remained unmatched.

At least ten counts were recorded for this clonotype. V and J are TRBV6-1 and TRBJ1-5; 8 nucleotides align to TRBD1. J lost 6 bases, V lost 6 bases, and 7 bases had no gene match. This CDR3 comprises 14 residues. Looked up from germline, CDR1 is MNHNS and CDR2 is SASEGT. The CDR3 protein is CASRPRQGFQPQHF. CDR3 coding DNA: TGTGCCAGCAGGCCCAGACAGGGGTTTCAGCCCCAGCATTTT.

This clonotype was seen ten or more times. The chain recombines TRBV5-6 with TRBJ1-1, with 7 bases identical to TRBD1. In germline, CDR1 is SGHDT, CDR2 YYEEEE. This CDR3 contains 14 residues. V lost 1 base, J lost 4 bases, and 4 bases stayed unmatched. The CDR3 DNA sequence: TGTGCCAGCAGCTTGAGGGGGCAGTCCACTGAAGCTTTCTTT. It specifies CASSLRGQSTEAFF.

This clonotype was detected only a few times. Since a much larger clone is just one base distant, this may be a read error. V usage is TRBV20-1 and J usage is TRBJ1-1; D is unclear. The CDR3 is 13 residues long. Germline CDR1 reads DFQATT; CDR2 reads SNEGSKA (reference sequence). Trimming removed 3 bases at V and 6 bases at J, with 14 bases between. CDR3 protein: CSARGRSKAEAFF. The CDR3, as DNA: TGCAGTGCTAGGGGCAGGTCGAAGGCTGAAGCTTTCTTT.

This clonotype occurred many times. V and J are TRBV6-1 and TRBJ2-7; D uncertain. Germline-derived CDR1 and CDR2 are MNHNS and SASEGT. V lost 1 base and J 2 bases, leaving 12 bases between the germline ends. This CDR3 has 15 residues. The CDR3 loop reads CASSEDVSATYEQYF. The CDR3 DNA is TGTGCCAGCAGTGAAGATGTCAGTGCTACCTACGAGCAGTACTTC.

The chain recombines TRBV29-1 with TRBJ2-7; perhaps TRBD1 as D (6 bases). Germline CDR1 SQVTM, CDR2 ANQGSEA. The CDR3 is made up of 13 amino acids. The germline V and J ends were trimmed by 4 bases and 1 base, with 11 bases remaining between them. The CDR3 nucleotides are TGCAGCGTTGTGTCAGGGGAGTCCTACGAGCAGTACTTC. This gives the protein CSVVSGESYEQYF.

As to this clonotype: A much bigger clone sits one base away, suggesting this may be a read error. The genes are TRBV5-6 and TRBJ1-5, with TRBD1 matching 10 bases. The CDR3 is made up of 14 amino acids. Germline lookup yields CDR1 SGHDT and CDR2 YYEEEE. CDR3 nucleotides: TGTGCCAGCAGCGAGACAGGGGGCAATCGGCCCCAGCATTTT. Protein: CASSETGGNRPQHF.

In its sample, this clonotype was seen many times. The V and J genes are TRBV11-3 and TRBJ2-2; D unclear. The CDR3 is made up of 14 amino acids. Germline values: CDR1 SGHNT, CDR2 YENEEA. Trimming took 0 bases from V and 6 from J, leaving 8 bases between them. CDR3 nucleotides: TGTGCCAGCAGCTTAGACGGGCCTGCCGGGGAGCTGTTTTTT. This gives the protein CASSLDGPAGELFF.

The chain uses TRBV5-1 and TRBJ2-1, with D possibly TRBD1 on 6 matching bases. V was pared by 4 bases and J by 8 bases, with 22 bases between. Per the germline V gene, CDR1 is SGHRS and CDR2 is YFSETQ. The CDR3 totals 16 residues. CDR3 sequence: CASSISPGQLSDEQFF. The CDR3 nucleotides are TGCGCCAGCAGCATTTCCCCGGGACAATTATCCGATGAGCAGTTCTTC. The full variable domain, its missing parts supplied by reference TRBV5-1 and TRBJ2-1, is KAGVTQTPRYLIKTRGQQVTLSCSPISGHRSVSWYQQTPGQGLQFLFEYFSETQRNKGNFPGRFSGRQFSNSRSEMNVSTLELGDSALYLCASSISPGQLSDEQFFGPGTRLTVL.

This clonotype turned up a few times. The chain joins TRBV7-2 to TRBJ1-6; no reliable D call. This CDR3 spans 17 amino acids. V was shortened by 2 bases and J by 7 bases, with 18 bases between the two germline ends. CDR1 and CDR2 (germline): SGHTA, FQGNSA. CDR3 nucleotide sequence: TGTGCCAGCAGCTTATCTTCCTTCAGTTTCCGAAATTCACCCCTCCACTTT. Translating gives CASSLSSFSFRNSPLHF.

This clonotype was seen repeatedly, ten times or more. This chain joins TRBV28 and TRBJ1-5; D is possibly TRBD1 (5 bases). CDR3 length equals 16 residues. V lost 8 bases and J lost 2, with 19 bases in between. The V gene's germline CDR1 is MDHEN and CDR2 SYDVKM. Here the CDR3 DNA reads TGTGCCAGCTTACCGGGACTAGTTTTTGGCAATCAGCCCCAGCATTTT. Protein: CASLPGLVFGNQPQHF.

This clonotype was picked up many times. This chain connects TRBV6-1 to TRBJ1-5; no clear D. The CDR3 is made up of 13 amino acids. The V end was cut by 5 bases, the J end by 8 bases, with 13 bases between. In germline, CDR1 is MNHNS, CDR2 SASEGT. The CDR3 DNA is TGTGCCAGCAGTAGGACGTATGAGGAGCCCCAGCATTTT. As protein: CASSRTYEEPQHF.

As regards this clonotype: At one boundary the junction diverges from the germline segment, which might be a read error. V is TRBV7-7 and J is TRBJ1-4; D remains unclear. This CDR3 has 13 amino acids. In germline, CDR1 is SSHAT, CDR2 FNYEAQ (reference sequence). CDR3 region: CASSRPSNEKLFF. CDR3 DNA sequence: TGTGCTAGCAGCCGCCCTTCTAATGAAAAACTGTTTTTT. The full variable domain, with the rest looked up from reference TRBV7-7 and TRBJ1-4, is GAGVSQSPRYKVTKRGQDVTLRCDPISSHATLYWYQQALGQGPEFLTYFNYEAQPDKSGLPSDRFSAERPEGSISTLTIQRTEQRDSAMYRCASSRPSNEKLFFGSGTQLSVL.

V gene TRBV7-9 combines with J gene TRBJ1-6; no definite D call. Germline values: CDR1 SEHNR, CDR2 FQNEAQ (reference sequence). The CDR3 sequence is 12 residues long. The ends were cut back, 5 bases at V and 7 bases at J, with 6 bases in the middle. Here the CDR3 DNA reads TGTGCCAGCAGCAGATCCAATTCACCCCTCCACTTT. Translating gives CASSRSNSPLHF.

The sample holds many counts of this clonotype. The chain combines TRBV6-1 with TRBJ2-7; D unclear. The germline V and J ends were trimmed by 0 bases and 2 bases, with 11 bases remaining between them. The CDR3 runs 15 residues. CDR1 and CDR2 (germline): MNHNS, SASEGT. CDR3 bases: TGTGCCAGCAGTGAAGCGAACGGACCTCCCTACGAGCAGTACTTC. This translates into CASSEANGPPYEQYF.

In its sample, this clonotype was seen a few times. This chain links TRBV20-1 with TRBJ1-2, with D perhaps matching TRBD1 (5 bases). V was cut by 3 bases and J by 4 bases, with 12 bases left in between. The CDR3 length is 13 residues. Germline V gene sequence: CDR1 DFQATT, CDR2 SNEGSKA (reference sequence). The CDR3 spells CSASNRGFYGYTF. CDR3 coding DNA: TGCAGTGCTAGTAACCGGGGGTTCTATGGCTACACCTTC.

This clonotype was counted at least ten times. V usage is TRBV6-7 and J usage is TRBJ2-5; tentative D call: TRBD2 (6 bases). TRBV6-7 is noted as an ORF with a role that remains uncertain. V was shortened by 6 bases and J by 3 bases, with 11 bases between the two germline ends. This CDR3 has 13 amino acids. The CDR3: CASSYEREETQYF. The CDR3 DNA sequence: TGTGCCAGCAGCTACGAGCGGGAAGAGACCCAGTACTTC.

This clonotype has a count of ten or more. The rearrangement links TRBV20-1 to TRBJ2-7; TRBD1 matches 7 bases. V dropped 6 bases and J dropped 4; count of bases not matched to a gene: 6. The CDR3 spans 12 residues. Per germline, CDR1 DFQATT and CDR2 SNEGSKA (reference sequence). The CDR3 spells CSAWGQQYEQYF. The CDR3 nucleotides are TGCAGTGCGTGGGGACAGCAGTACGAGCAGTACTTC.

The chain uses TRBV7-3 and TRBJ2-7; TRBD2 matches at 10 bases. The germline CDR1 and CDR2 sequences are SGHTA and FQGTGA. V lost 6 bases and J lost 4; bases outside the gene matches: 33. The CDR3 totals 23 residues. CDR3 in DNA: TGTGCCAGCAGTCGAACCGGGACTAGCGCTCCATGCTTCTATCATCATACATCATACGAGCAGTACTTC. Its translation is CASSRTGTSAPCFYHHTSYEQYF.

This clonotype has more than one count but fewer than ten. The genes are TRBV14 and TRBJ2-3; 9 bases line up with TRBD2. Losses at the gene ends were 0 bases for V and 6 bases for J; bases not matched to a gene: 7. CDR1 is SGHDN, CDR2 FVKESK, per germline. The CDR3 is 16 residues long. CDR3 region: CASSQERRGGADTQYF. The DNA for the CDR3 is TGTGCCAGCAGCCAAGAGAGGCGGGGGGGCGCCGATACGCAGTATTTT.

This clonotype appeared a few times. The rearrangement uses TRBV4-1 and TRBJ1-2, with D possibly being TRBD1 (5 bases). Between the trimmed V and J ends, which lost 3 bases and 6 bases, there was a span of 20 bases. CDR3 length equals 16 residues. Germline values: CDR1 MGHRA, CDR2 YSYEKL. The CDR3 DNA is TGCGCCAGCAGCCACGAGTCGATCGCCAGGGTGGATGGCTACACCTTC. This encodes CASSHESIARVDGYTF.

The chain employs TRBV29-1 and TRBJ1-2, with unresolved D. The germline gives CDR1 SQVTM, CDR2 ANQGSEA. The CDR3 is 11 amino acids. V gave up 4 bases and J gave up 8 bases, with 11 bases separating them. Here the CDR3 DNA reads TGCAGCGTTGCTTCATTTGGGGGCTACACCTTC. Translating gives CSVASFGGYTF. Full variable domain (missing parts from reference TRBV29-1 and TRBJ1-2): SAVISQKPSRDICQRGTSLTIQCQVDSQVTMMFWYRQQPGQSLTLIATANQGSEATYESGFVIDKFPISRPNLTFSTLTVSNMSPEDSSIYLCSVASFGGYTFGSGTRLTVV.

This clonotype was recorded at least ten times. The V and J genes are TRBV29-1 and TRBJ1-1, with D possibly TRBD1 on 5 matching bases. In germline, CDR1 is SQVTM, CDR2 ANQGSEA. Trimming shortened V by 3 bases and J by 1 base, and 9 bases separated the two germline ends. The CDR3 is 13 residues long. The DNA for the CDR3 is TGCAGCGTTGAGGTGACAGAGAACACTGAAGCTTTCTTT. It is translated as CSVEVTENTEAFF.

The table lists this clonotype with many counts. J is TRBJ2-7 and V is TRBV28, with 8 positions matching TRBD1. This CDR3 is 16 amino acids long. V lost 6 bases, J lost 3 bases, and 13 bases stayed unmatched. Germline V gene lookup returns CDR1 MDHEN and CDR2 SYDVKM. This chain's CDR3 is CASSPLGQEAFYEQYF. As DNA, the CDR3 is TGTGCCAGCAGCCCGCTGGGACAGGAGGCTTTCTACGAGCAGTACTTC.

The chain employs TRBV4-1 and TRBJ2-4; D not certain. CDR1 is MGHRA and CDR2 is YSYEKL in the germline V gene. V shed 1 base and J shed 1 base, with 8 bases lying between them. The CDR3 sequence is 15 residues long. The CDR3 nucleotides read TGCGCCAGCAGCCAAGTCGGTGTTGCCAAAAACATTCAGTACTTC. Translation: CASSQVGVAKNIQYF.

This clonotype was seen a handful of times. V usage is TRBV29-1 and J usage is TRBJ1-1, with TRBD1 identical over 8 bases. Germline V lookup: CDR1 SQVTM, CDR2 ANQGSEA. CDR3 length: 14 residues. V lost 6 bases to trimming and J lost 0 bases; unmatched junction nucleotides: 6. The CDR3 nucleotides are TGCAGCGTGGACCCGACAGGGGTGAACACTGAAGCTTTCTTT. Encoded protein: CSVDPTGVNTEAFF.

This clonotype was counted many times. The V gene is TRBV20-1, the J gene TRBJ2-1; 8 nucleotides align to TRBD2. J lost 0 bases, V lost 5 bases, and 12 bases had no gene match. The V gene's germline CDR1 is DFQATT and CDR2 SNEGSKA (reference sequence). This CDR3 comprises 17 residues. CDR3 in amino acids: CSARKLVSGSSYNEQFF. The DNA for the CDR3 is TGCAGTGCTCGCAAGCTAGTAAGCGGGAGCTCCTACAATGAGCAGTTCTTC.